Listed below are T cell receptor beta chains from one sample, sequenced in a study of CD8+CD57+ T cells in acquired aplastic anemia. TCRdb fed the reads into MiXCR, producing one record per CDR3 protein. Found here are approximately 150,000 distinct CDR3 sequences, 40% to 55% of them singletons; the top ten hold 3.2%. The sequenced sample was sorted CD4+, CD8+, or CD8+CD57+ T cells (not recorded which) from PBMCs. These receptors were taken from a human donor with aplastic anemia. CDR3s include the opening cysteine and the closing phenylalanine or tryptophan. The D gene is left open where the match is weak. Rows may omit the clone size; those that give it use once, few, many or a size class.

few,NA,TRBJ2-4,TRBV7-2,CASSLTEVPRSRTANSKNIQYF,TGTGCCAGCAGCTTAACGGAGGTCCCGCGAAGTCGGACCGCAAACTCCAAAAACATTCAGTACTTC
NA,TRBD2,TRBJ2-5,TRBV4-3,CASSQDSGGPQTQYF,TGCGCCAGCAGCCAAGATAGCGGGGGTCCCCAGACCCAGTACTTC
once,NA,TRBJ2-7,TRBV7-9,CASSYQGRYEQYF,TGTGCCAGCAGCTACCAGGGGCGCTACGAGCAGTACTTC
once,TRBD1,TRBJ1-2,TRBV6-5,CASSYRQGLGNYGYTF,TGTGCCAGCAGTTATCGACAGGGCCTAGGAAACTATGGCTACACCTTC
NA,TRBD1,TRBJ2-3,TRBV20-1,CSARVRDRGRNEQYF,TGCAGTGCTAGGGTCAGGGACAGGGGGCGGAATGAGCAGTATTTT
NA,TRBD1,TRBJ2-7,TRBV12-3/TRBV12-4,CASIPGQGTYEQYF,TGTGCCAGCATCCCGGGACAGGGGACGTACGAGCAGTACTTC
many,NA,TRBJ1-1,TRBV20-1,CSKDGRGNTEAFF,TGCAGTAAAGACGGTCGCGGGAACACTGAAGCTTTCTTT
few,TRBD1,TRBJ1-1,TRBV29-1,CSVGKAQGAEAFF,TGCAGCGTTGGTAAGGCCCAGGGGGCGGAAGCTTTCTTT
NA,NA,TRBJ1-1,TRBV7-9,CASSLEGVYTEAFF,TGTGCCAGCAGCTTAGAGGGGGTGTACACTGAAGCTTTCTTT
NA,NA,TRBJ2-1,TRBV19,CASSEPGSTNEQFF,TGTGCCAGTAGCGAACCGGGGTCAACTAATGAGCAGTTCTTC
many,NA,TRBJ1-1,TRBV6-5,CASSAPGTTEAFF,TGTGCCAGCAGCGCCCCGGGGACCACTGAAGCTTTCTTT
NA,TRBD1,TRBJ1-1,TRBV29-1,CSVGLDRVSHGNTEAFF,TGCAGCGTTGGATTGGACAGGGTGTCGCATGGGAACACTGAAGCTTTCTTT
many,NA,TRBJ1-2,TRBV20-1,CSARQELTYGYTF,TGCAGTGCTAGACAGGAACTTACATATGGCTACACCTTC
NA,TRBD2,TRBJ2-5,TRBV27,CASSSSGTSVGQTQYF,TGTGCCAGCAGTAGTTCCGGGACTAGCGTCGGACAGACCCAGTACTTC
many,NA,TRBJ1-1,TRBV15,CATSTGPDTEAFF,TGTGCCACCTCGACCGGACCAGACACTGAAGCTTTCTTT
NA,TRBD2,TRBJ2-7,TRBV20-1,CSARATSGGYEQYF,TGCAGTGCACGTGCTACTAGCGGGGGTTACGAGCAGTACTTC
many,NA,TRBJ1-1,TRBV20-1,CSAASVKDMNTEAFF,TGCAGTGCTGCTTCCGTGAAAGATATGAACACTGAAGCTTTCTTT
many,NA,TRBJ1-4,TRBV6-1,CASRDQTNEKLFF,TGTGCCAGCCGGGACCAGACAAATGAAAAACTGTTTTTT
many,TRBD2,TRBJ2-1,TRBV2,CASRGLAGAYNEQFF,TGTGCCAGCAGGGGGCTAGCGGGGGCTTACAATGAGCAGTTCTTC
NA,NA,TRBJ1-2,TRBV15,CATSRGGQAGSYGYTF,TGTGCCACCAGCAGGGGCGGACAAGCGGGTAGCTATGGCTACACCTTC
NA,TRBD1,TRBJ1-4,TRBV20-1,CSATGQGGEKLFF,TGCAGTGCCACCGGACAGGGCGGAGAAAAACTGTTTTTT
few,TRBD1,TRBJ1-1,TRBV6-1,CEGDRGHTEAFF,TGTGAGGGGGACAGGGGGCATACTGAAGCTTTCTTT
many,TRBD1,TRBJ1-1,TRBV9,CASSVDRGMNTEAFF,TGTGCCAGCAGCGTAGACAGGGGGATGAACACTGAAGCTTTCTTT
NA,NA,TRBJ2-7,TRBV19,CASRLAGSYEQYF,TGTGCCAGTAGACTGGCAGGATCCTACGAGCAGTACTTC
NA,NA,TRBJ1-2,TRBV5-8,CATLPGKAHHGYTF,TGTGCCACATTGCCGGGAAAGGCACACCATGGCTACACCTTC
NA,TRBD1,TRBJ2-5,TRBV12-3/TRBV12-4,CASRGTANQETQYF,TGTGCCAGCAGGGGGACAGCGAACCAAGAGACCCAGTACTTC
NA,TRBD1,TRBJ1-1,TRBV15,CATSNRQGSGANEAFF,TGTGCCACCAGCAACAGACAGGGAAGCGGGGCCAATGAAGCTTTCTTT
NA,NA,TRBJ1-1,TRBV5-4,CASSFSPASTEAFF,TGTGCCAGCAGCTTTTCACCGGCTAGCACTGAAGCTTTCTTT
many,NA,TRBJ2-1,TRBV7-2,CASSRSYEQFF,TGTGCCAGCTCTAGGAGCTATGAGCAGTTCTTC
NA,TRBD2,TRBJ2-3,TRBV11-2,CASSTGGWVADTQYF,TGTGCCAGCAGCACCGGGGGGTGGGTCGCAGATACGCAGTATTTT
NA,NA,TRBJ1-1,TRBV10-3,CAISPRGGDTEAFF,TGTGCCATCTCCCCTCGGGGGGGCGACACTGAAGCTTTCTTT
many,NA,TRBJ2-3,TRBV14,CASSLRGDGTDTQYF,TGTGCCAGCAGCCTACGCGGGGACGGCACAGATACGCAGTATTTT
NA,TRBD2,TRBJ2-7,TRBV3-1,CASSQGLAGGPDEQYF,TGTGCCAGCAGCCAAGGACTAGCGGGGGGGCCCGACGAGCAGTACTTC
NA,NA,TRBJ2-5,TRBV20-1,CSASRAEETQYF,TGCAGTGCTAGTCGCGCTGAGGAGACCCAGTACTTC
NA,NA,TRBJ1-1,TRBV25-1,CASSTLNRNTEAFF,TGTGCCAGCAGTACGCTCAACAGGAACACTGAAGCTTTCTTT